The source of this T cell receptor (beta chain) is a study of cytomegalovirus exposure and HLA in healthy donors (dated by TCRdb to 2016 to 2017). In the study overall: An earlier analysis of roughly 630 of the donors reported about 290 Gb of sequence data and around 120 million unique TCR beta sequences from 150 million to 200 million T cells. On average, roughly 250,000 unique TCR beta nucleotide sequences were sequenced per donor among roughly 430 genotyped donors of the cohort, with 15% to 20% of those sequences being non-productive. Of the 398 genotyped donors, 75% to 85% were placed in the genetic ancestry cluster associated with self-reported Caucasian donors. An earlier analysis of some 500 of the donors applied high-throughput TCR beta sequencing to assess whether each TCR beta V gene segment acted as functional or pseudogenic. To study patterns of TCR occurrence, a later analysis re-analyzed previously published TCR beta repertoires from 650 to 750 donors and added high-resolution HLA genotyping. Class I and class II HLA loci were covered by the typing at four-digit resolution. Several DR-DQ haplotypes were handled as single units for association and clustering because linkage in the cohort was strong. An early release that covered roughly 600 HLA-typed donors contained approximately 300 gigabases of sequencing data and about 93 million unique TCR sequences. To predict cytomegalovirus infection status, the study brought together high-throughput TCR immunosequencing, statistical association of individual TCRs with disease status, and machine learning. The number of donors typed differed by locus, with roughly 620-630 for A, B, C, DRB1 and DQB1, around 500 for DQA1, under 610 for DPA1, and around 430 for DPB1. Along with the roughly 710-subject first cohort, a separate validation cohort of roughly 110 different subjects was used. Donor age, sex, ethnicity and CMV serostatus were compiled together with the repertoire data. The study aimed to test whether cataloging public T cell receptors could reveal signatures of past pathogen exposure. The later analysis used no new phenotypic data to find candidate immune exposures, relying instead on TCR beta sequences and their occurrence across donors. In a later genetic analysis, genome-wide SNP genotypes for about 55% of the roughly 700 donors were used, and that subset was treated as a discovery cohort. The study profiled the T cell repertoires of under 850 subjects by immunosequencing and related them to cytomegalovirus serostatus. All discovery cohort repertoires had been generated on a single sequencing platform. The full study reports these points: Linkage disequilibrium might explain the correlated functional status among segregating V segments, but an unknown experimental factor could not be excluded. According to a later analysis, TCR association rates differed among HLA loci, with DRB1 alleles showing the most associated TCRs and HLA-C alleles showing the fewest. A total of 164 TCR beta chains were listed by the study as associated with cytomegalovirus. Compared with the roughly 700-donor mean, donors in an Asian-associated ancestry cluster had fewer N-insertions in productive TCRs, according to a later genetic analysis. The sequencing pipeline was judged likely to have produced a cluster of highly shared sequence variants as a technical artifact. In a later analysis, HLA-associated TCR beta chains showed more clonal expansion and lower generation probabilities than non-associated chains that were equally common. Most TCR sequences were seen in very few donors, while some public TCRs were found in many individuals. Presence/absence analyses assumed roughly uniform sequencing depth across donors, an assumption that may not hold. V-gene and J-gene trimming of TCR beta chains was associated with a missense DCLRE1C variant in a later genetic analysis, and the association was replicated in an independent cohort. The earlier analysis of nearly 600 of the donors excluded over 15 rarely observed V segments, including chromosome 9 orphons, because counts were too low. When HLA alleles, especially DR and DQ, strongly co-occurred, TCR associations were difficult to assign to individual alleles. In vitro tests confirmed that a few of the cytomegalovirus-associated TCR beta chains recognize cytomegalovirus antigens. The authors suggested that the approach could potentially be generalized to other disease states and immunological phenotypes. CMV serostatus was the only immune exposure information available for the cohort. Several of the top co-occurrence clusters appeared to be linked to parvovirus B19, influenza, CMV and Epstein-Barr virus, according to a later analysis. Because the 87-base-pair reads could not distinguish some IMGT-functional V segments, including TRBV6-2 and TRBV6-3, those segments were excluded. An earlier analysis of around 500 of the donors showed that most TCR beta V segments appeared in productive rearrangements either about 87% or about 30% of the time, which broadly matched IMGT annotations. Because HLA typing was missing for some donors at each locus, association tests included only the typed subset. Cytomegalovirus status was reported to be diagnosed by the classifier with high specificity and sensitivity in both the original and validation cohorts. Specific HLA alleles were associated with roughly 17,000 TCR beta sequences at a false discovery rate of 0.05 in a later analysis. In this cohort, only TCR beta chains were sequenced, and detectable features were limited by the absence of alpha or paired-chain data. A further reported finding was that TCR beta sequences accurately predicted the HLA-A and HLA-B alleles for most subjects in the first cohort. According to a later analysis, most CMV-associated TCR beta chains appeared to be HLA-restricted, and the HLA associations seemed to be driven largely by CMV exposure.

The method was the immunoSEQ multiplex PCR assay. For the multiplex PCR, a mixture combining 60 forward primers for TCR Vbeta segments and 13 reverse primers for TCR Jbeta segments was used. The CDR3 region of rearranged TCR beta genes was amplified from genomic DNA with a multiplex PCR assay. The Illumina HiSeq System was used to sequence the amplified TCR beta libraries as 87-base-pair reads. The original methods were these. Across the 500 to 750 repertoires, a later analysis counted roughly 77 million unique TCR beta chains, approximately 10 million of which were shared by at least two donors. Raw reads were error-corrected and collapsed into unique sequences with a nearest-neighbor algorithm that merged closely related sequences to remove PCR and sequencing errors. Alignment of CDR3 sequences to IMGT reference sequences was used to assign V, D and J gene segments. For a sequence to be retained, a match of at least six nucleotides was required to both a V gene segment and a J gene segment. A rearrangement was called productive if the CDR3 had no stop codons and remained in frame with V and J, and every other rearrangement was called non-productive. CDR3 was defined according to IMGT convention as the region running from the second conserved V-encoded cysteine to the conserved J-encoded phenylalanine. In an earlier analysis of around 540 of the donors, sequences lacking an unambiguous match to a single V gene segment were excluded. In an earlier analysis of 450 to 700 of the donors, V segments were called functional above 56.7% productive rearrangements and were called segregating when the between-donor standard deviation exceeded 5%. To diagnose cytomegalovirus status from the catalog of TCR beta chain sequences, a statistical classification framework was built. In a later analysis, V and J genes were assigned by comparing TCR nucleotide sequences against IMGT/GENE-DB human TR gene sequences. A later analysis assigned CDR3 sequences and most-parsimonious VDJ recombination scenarios with the TCRdist pipeline. In a later analysis, each TCR beta chain was defined by its CDR3 amino acid sequence together with its V-gene family, and reads lacking a unique V-gene family were excluded. To address suspected cross-contamination and a sequencing artifact, a later analysis removed around 590 highly shared, low-generation-probability nucleotide sequences. A later analysis calculated a clonal expansion index for each public chain from normalized within-repertoire ranks of inferred template counts. Generation probabilities in a later analysis came from a VDJ recombination model fitted to out-of-frame rearrangements, and those results were checked against IGoR. A later analysis scored TCR-TCR, TCR-HLA and TCR-CMV co-occurrence with hypergeometric tests, applying a repertoire-size bias correction to TCR pairs. In a later analysis, false discovery rates were estimated by permuting HLA or CMV assignments 20 times. In a later analysis, co-occurring TCRs were grouped using DBSCAN, and TCRdist sequence similarity was added for clustering within HLA-allele-positive subsets. Co-occurrence clustering excluded repertoires with fewer than 30,000 or more than 120,000 public chains, plus five with anomalous nucleotide sharing. Here the immuneACCESS table is served through TCRdb, limited to in-frame sequences with V and J called. Missing clones are a known gap in these copies; in checked studies unresolved V genes cover under half, and the rest lacks a known reason. V and J calls plus clone size are reproduced from that table; the DNA served to infer D and trimming. The sample has approximately 99,000 clones on record, 70% to 75% of them singletons. Together, the top ten hold over 3% of the sample.

Turning to this clone: Its antigen specificity is not known. No base quality information exists; no much larger clone differs at one position.

For CDR1 and CDR2, the germline V gene lists KGHSH and LQKENI. Trimming leaves V shorter by 2 bases and J shorter by 0 bases, with the junction holding 3 bases beyond the gene matches. From the cysteine through the phenylalanine, the CDR3 covers 16 amino acids. Just CDR3 DNA is preserved here, 48 bases in frame from base 1. The cohort was made up of 650 to 700 healthy bone marrow donors. All cohort members were sampled while nominally healthy, although unrecorded immune exposures were likely present. The donor was CMV seronegative and belonged to the group of around 350 seronegative cohort members. Every donor gave a peripheral blood sample, and the peripheral blood mononuclear cells from that sample were used for TCR beta sequencing. Genomic DNA was extracted from the blood cell samples with the Qiagen DNeasy Blood Extraction Kit.

The receptor comes from a man aged 35 to 55 in good health and CMV-seronegative. The rearrangement joined TRBV18 to TRBJ2-2, with 7 bases aligning to TRBD1. Material for sequencing was PBMCs. The base sequence is TGTGCCAGCTCACCAGACAGGGCGGCGAACACCGGGGAGCTGTTTTTT. It translates to CASSPDRAANTGELFF.